One and the same sample provided the 12 T cell receptor beta chains below, sequenced in a study of graft-versus-host responses after intestinal transplantation. TCRdb keeps only in-frame clones here, not all; method: immunoSEQ multiplex PCR. The sample carries tens of thousands of clones, around 90% recorded once. These TCRs are of unknown antigen specificity. Specimen: unstimulated CD8+ T cells sorted from spleen or lymph node cells, collected before intestinal transplant. Source of these receptors: a human donor who received an intestinal transplant.

J is TRBJ2-6 and V is TRBV9, with TRBD1 matching over 9 bases. This CDR3 is 18 amino acids long. J was trimmed by 0 bases and V by 3 bases; bases with no gene match: 7. Germline loops: CDR1 SGDLS, CDR2 YYNGEE. The CDR3 DNA reads as TGTGCCAGCAGCGACCGACAGGGGGATTACTCTGGGGCCAACGTCCTGACTTTC. It encodes CASSDRQGDYSGANVLTF.

This clone was seen a few times. The chain recombines TRBV5-4 with TRBJ1-1; TRBD1 matches at 7 bases. V trimming: 2 bases; J trimming: 0 bases; junction bases outside the gene matches: 10. Germline V gives CDR1 SGHNT, CDR2 YYREEE (reference sequence). This CDR3 region has 17 residues. In DNA, the CDR3 is TGTGCCAGCAGCTTCCAATTAAACAGGGGAATGAACACTGAAGCTTTCTTT. Translated, it gives CASSFQLNRGMNTEAFF.

V gene TRBV27 combines with J gene TRBJ2-7, with TRBD1 identical over 7 bases. Germline CDR1 and CDR2: MNHEY and SMNVEV (reference sequence). The J segment lost 0 bases and the V segment lost 8 bases, leaving 7 bases of the junction unmatched. This CDR3 is 14 amino acids long. Here the CDR3 reads CASSTGKGSYEQYF. CDR3 nucleotides: TGTGCCAGCTCGACAGGGAAGGGCTCCTACGAGCAGTACTTC.

The J gene is TRBJ2-3, the V gene TRBV6-4; weak D call: TRBD2 (5 bases). With 7 bases removed from V and 2 bases from J, the gap between germline ends came to 13 bases. The CDR3 is 14 amino acids. Germline CDR1 and CDR2: MRHNA and SNTAGT. In DNA form, the CDR3 reads TGTGCCAGCACGGGTGGCGGGTACACAGATACGCAGTATTTT. Protein product: CASTGGGYTDTQYF.

The sample holds one count of this clone. The chain carries TRBV13 and TRBJ2-1; 8 bases map to TRBD1. The CDR3 extends over 14 amino acids. The trim removed 0 bases at V and 8 bases at J, leaving 3 bases unmatched. In germline, CDR1 is PRHDT, CDR2 FYEKMQ (reference sequence). The CDR3 DNA reads as TGTGCCAGCAGCTTAGGGGCAGGGGGCGATGAGCAGTTCTTC. As protein: CASSLGAGGDEQFF.

The chain recombines TRBV27 with TRBJ2-3, with 8 nucleotides matching TRBD2. V gave up 6 bases and J gave up 2 bases; unmatched junction bases: 7. This CDR3 contains 15 residues. CDR1 and CDR2 (germline): MNHEY, SMNVEV (reference sequence). The CDR3 DNA is TGTGCCAGCAGCCCCGACGGGAGGGCCACAGATACGCAGTATTTT. Translating it yields CASSPDGRATDTQYF.

The chain has TRBV4-1 and TRBJ2-2, with D unresolved. V gave up 1 base and J gave up 7 bases, with 10 bases separating them. The germline V gene has CDR1 MGHRA and CDR2 YSYEKL. The CDR3 consists of 14 residues. The CDR3, as DNA: TGCGCCAGCAGCCAAGGGCCAGCGTACGGGGAGCTGTTTTTT. Residues: CASSQGPAYGELFF.

The chain employs TRBV9 and TRBJ2-3; D gene unclear. With 10 bases removed from V and 3 bases from J, the gap between germline ends came to 12 bases. Germline V gene sequence: CDR1 SGDLS, CDR2 YYNGEE. The CDR3 is 12 residues long. The CDR3 spells CAAGLETDTQYF. The DNA of the CDR3 is TGTGCCGCTGGATTGGAGACAGATACGCAGTATTTT.

The gene calls are TRBV27 and TRBJ2-3; no clear D. The CDR3 is 12 amino acids. The V end lost 3 bases, the J end lost 13 bases, and 14 bases lay between the germline ends. Germline V gene data show CDR1 as MNHEY and CDR2 as SMNVEV (reference sequence). The CDR3 DNA is TGTGCCAGCAGTTTGACGGCGGATTTTAAGTATTTT. Amino acid sequence: CASSLTADFKYF.

CDR3 region: CASSQTSGEGNEQFF. CDR3 coding DNA: TGTGCCAGCAGCCAGACTAGCGGGGAGGGCAATGAGCAGTTCTTC. The chain carries TRBV9 and TRBJ2-1, with 11 bases identical to TRBD2. Germline CDR1 SGDLS, CDR2 YYNGEE. Unmatched junction bases numbered 6, after V lost 4 bases and J lost 6 bases. The CDR3 covers 15 residues.

The CDR3 reads CASSQGQTRYEQYF. Written as DNA, the CDR3 is TGTGCCAGCAGCCAGGGACAGACTAGATACGAGCAGTACTTC. The chain combines TRBV5-6 with TRBJ2-7; D is perhaps TRBD1 (7 bases). V dropped 4 bases and J dropped 4 bases, with 15 bases sitting between them. Germline V gene sequence: CDR1 SGHDT, CDR2 YYEEEE. The CDR3 loop spans 14 amino acids.

This chain links TRBV7-8 with TRBJ2-3, with 14 bases fitting TRBD2. Germline lookup yields CDR1 SGHVS and CDR2 FQNEAQ. CDR3 length: 15 residues. With 5 bases clipped from V and 4 bases from J, the junction kept 2 bases outside the gene matches. The CDR3 loop reads CASSRTSGGPDTQYF. The CDR3 DNA sequence: TGTGCCAGCAGCAGGACTAGCGGGGGGCCAGATACGCAGTATTTT.